These 27 T cell receptor beta chains share one sample of origin, sequenced in a study of shared clonotypes between healthy human individuals. Generated by immunoSEQ multiplex PCR, the TCRdb table keeps only in-frame clones and is missing some. The table records over a million clones, roughly 95% of them present only once. The specimen was naive CD4+ T cells sorted from blood. Noted subset: CD45RA+ positively selected. The receptor source for this set is a man aged 25-40 years in good health.

About this clone: The sample contains more than one DNA sequence encoding this CDR3. The chain recombines TRBV5-1 with TRBJ2-7; D perhaps matches TRBD1 (5 bases). V lost 0 bases, J lost 6 bases, and 10 bases lay in between. This CDR3 comprises 13 residues. The V gene's germline CDR1 is SGHRS and CDR2 YFSETQ. Written as DNA, the CDR3 is TGCGCCAGCAGCTTGGCGCAGGGCGGCGAGCAGTACTTC. Its protein is CASSLAQGGEQYF.

There are a few counts of this clone. The chain recombines TRBV5-5 with TRBJ1-5, with no clear D. V gave up 3 bases and J gave up 4 bases, with 11 bases separating them. The CDR3 has 14 amino acids. Germline CDR1 reads SGHKS; CDR2 reads YYEKEE (reference sequence). The CDR3 loop is CASSSVVTNQPQHF. CDR3 DNA: TGTGCCAGCAGCTCGGTTGTGACTAATCAGCCCCAGCATTTT.

The chain joins TRBV10-2 to TRBJ2-5; the match to TRBD1 covers 9 bases. The trim removed 6 bases at V and 1 base at J, leaving 3 bases unmatched. This CDR3 has 14 residues. Per the germline V gene, CDR1 is WSHSY and CDR2 is SAAADI. The CDR3 sequence: CASRGTGPQETQYF. For the CDR3, the DNA is TGCGCCAGCAGGGGGACAGGGCCCCAAGAGACCCAGTACTTC.

The chain recombines TRBV5-4 with TRBJ2-7, with 7 bases aligning to TRBD1. This CDR3 contains 15 residues. Germline V gene sequence: CDR1 SGHNT, CDR2 YYREEE (reference sequence). The J segment lost 5 bases and the V segment lost 4 bases, leaving 12 bases of the junction unmatched. The CDR3 loop reads CASSRQGEFGHEQYF. As DNA, the CDR3 is TGTGCCAGCAGCCGCCAGGGGGAGTTCGGTCACGAGCAGTACTTC.

The chain couples TRBV2 to TRBJ1-3, with TRBD1 matching over 10 bases. Germline V gene lookup returns CDR1 SNHLY and CDR2 FYNNEI. J lost 1 base, V lost 7 bases, and 16 bases had no gene match. CDR3 length equals 19 residues. The CDR3 region is CASTKAPYRDRGSGNTIYF. The CDR3 DNA reads TGTGCCAGCACGAAAGCCCCTTACCGGGACAGGGGATCTGGAAACACCATATATTTT.

The V call is TRBV7-2, the J call TRBJ2-7; D not certain. CDR1 and CDR2 from the germline V gene are SGHTA and FQGNSA. Trimming shortened V by 1 base and J by 0 bases, and 10 bases separated the two germline ends. This CDR3 region has 15 residues. CDR3: CASSLDLAVSYEQYF. The CDR3 DNA reads TGTGCCAGCAGCTTAGATTTGGCGGTCTCCTACGAGCAGTACTTC.

The rearrangement joins TRBV10-1 to TRBJ2-7; 8 bases are shared with TRBD1. This CDR3 region has 17 residues. Germline V gene sequence: CDR1 WNHNN, CDR2 SYGVQD (reference sequence). J was trimmed by 6 bases and V by 3 bases; bases with no gene match: 16. Here the CDR3 DNA reads TGCGCCAGCAGTGATGTGTTAAGCGGCAGGGGGCCCCGCGAGCAGTACTTC. Translating gives CASSDVLSGRGPREQYF.

The rearrangement links TRBV6-5 to TRBJ2-3, with TRBD2 identical over 13 bases. CDR1 is MNHEY, CDR2 SVGAGI, per germline. The CDR3 loop spans 16 amino acids. The trim removed 4 bases at V and 2 bases at J, leaving 3 bases unmatched. Here the CDR3 reads CASSWTSGSPTDTQYF. The DNA of the CDR3 is TGTGCCAGCAGTTGGACTAGCGGGAGTCCCACAGATACGCAGTATTTT.

The rearrangement links TRBV5-1 to TRBJ1-4, with D perhaps TRBD1 (5 bases). CDR1 SGHRS and CDR2 YFSETQ come from the germline V gene. Trimming shortened V by 0 bases and J by 6 bases, and 15 bases separated the two germline ends. The CDR3 has 16 amino acids. The CDR3 nucleotides read TGCGCCAGCAGCTTGGGGTATAGGGGAGGCGATGAAAAACTGTTTTTT. Amino acid sequence: CASSLGYRGGDEKLFF.

The V gene is TRBV7-9, the J gene TRBJ1-1; D ambiguous. The germline gives CDR1 SEHNR, CDR2 FQNEAQ (reference sequence). The V gene lost 5 bases and the J gene lost 0 bases, with 10 bases spanning the gap. This CDR3 comprises 14 residues. The CDR3 nucleotides read TGTGCCAGCAGCAGGGATTCGATGAACACTGAAGCTTTCTTT. Its protein is CASSRDSMNTEAFF.

The chain has TRBV28 and TRBJ1-2, with D unclear. This CDR3 is 12 amino acids long. CDR1 and CDR2 (germline): MDHEN, SYDVKM. V lost 3 bases and J 6 bases, leaving 8 bases between the germline ends. The CDR3 DNA reads as TGTGCCAGCAGTTTGGGTGGGAATGGCTACACCTTC. Encoded protein: CASSLGGNGYTF.

This clone was recorded only once. This sequence joins TRBV27 and TRBJ2-7, with 8 bases fitting TRBD1. This CDR3 spans 15 amino acids. Germline trimming cut 3 bases from V and 3 bases from J; bases unmatched to any gene: 7. Germline CDR1 reads MNHEY; CDR2 reads SMNVEV (reference sequence). DNA for the CDR3: TGTGCCAGCAGTTTCCAGGGGGCCAGAGGCTACGAGCAGTACTTC. It codes for CASSFQGARGYEQYF.

This chain uses TRBV27 with TRBJ2-7, with D perhaps matching TRBD1 or TRBD2 (6 bases each). CDR1 is MNHEY, CDR2 SMNVEV, per germline (reference sequence). The CDR3 covers 16 residues. Trimming pared 4 bases from V and 5 bases from J, leaving 21 bases between. The DNA of the CDR3 is TGTGCCAGCAGTTCTATAAAGGCGAGGGGGGCAGACGAGCAGTACTTC. Amino acid sequence: CASSSIKARGADEQYF.

V is TRBV18 and J is TRBJ1-1; D call uncertain. This CDR3 comprises 19 residues. V shed 2 bases and J shed 1 base, with 23 bases lying between them. The germline gives CDR1 KGHSH, CDR2 LQKENI. CDR3: CASSPTGMRFLKSNTEAFF. The DNA for the CDR3 is TGTGCCAGCTCACCAACGGGGATGAGATTCCTAAAATCGAACACTGAAGCTTTCTTT.

The chain has TRBV4-3 and TRBJ2-2; 7 bases agree with TRBD2. The CDR3 contains 16 residues. The germline gives CDR1 LGHNA, CDR2 YSLEER. J lost 7 bases, V lost 1 base, and 9 bases had no gene match. CDR3 residues: CASSQGNQRDGGELFF. The CDR3, as DNA: TGCGCCAGCAGCCAAGGAAACCAGCGGGATGGCGGGGAGCTGTTTTTT.

The genes are TRBV5-1 and TRBJ2-3; 10 bases match TRBD2. The CDR3 is 17 residues long. CDR1 and CDR2 (germline): SGHRS, YFSETQ. Trimming at V came to 3 bases and at J to 1 base, leaving 8 bases not matched to a gene. The CDR3, as DNA: TGCGCCAGCAGCTCCCCCCCCGGGACTAGCGGCACAGATACGCAGTATTTT. Encoded protein: CASSSPPGTSGTDTQYF. The complete variable domain, with remaining parts taken from reference TRBV5-1 and TRBJ2-3, reads KAGVTQTPRYLIKTRGQQVTLSCSPISGHRSVSWYQQTPGQGLQFLFEYFSETQRNKGNFPGRFSGRQFSNSRSEMNVSTLELGDSALYLCASSSPPGTSGTDTQYFGPGTRLTVL.

This sequence joins TRBV5-1 and TRBJ2-3, with D maybe TRBD2 (6 bases). The CDR3 has 16 residues. The germline V gene encodes CDR1 SGHRS and CDR2 YFSETQ. Trimming removed 0 bases from V and 0 bases from J, with 11 bases in between. The CDR3 loop reads CASSLERVASTDTQYF. The CDR3 nucleotides are TGCGCCAGCAGCTTGGAGCGGGTGGCGAGCACAGATACGCAGTATTTT.

The rearrangement joins TRBV28 to TRBJ2-7; tentatively, D is TRBD1 (6 bases). This CDR3 is built from 14 residues. Germline V gene lookup returns CDR1 MDHEN and CDR2 SYDVKM. The ends were cut back, 1 base at V and 1 base at J, with 8 bases in the middle. This CDR3 reads CASSLFQGSYEQYF. The CDR3 region has the DNA TGTGCCAGCAGTTTATTCCAGGGGTCCTACGAGCAGTACTTC.

The chain links TRBV7-6 to TRBJ1-1; D gene uncertain. The CDR3 is 13 residues long. V lost 5 bases, J lost 4 bases, and 11 bases lay in between. Germline values: CDR1 SGHVS, CDR2 FNYEAQ. The CDR3 DNA reads TGTGCCAGCAGCCTGAAAGAGGGCACTGAAGCTTTCTTT. It codes for CASSLKEGTEAFF.

About this clone: This sample includes further DNA sequences coding for the same CDR3. This chain links TRBV19 with TRBJ1-5; no definite D call. V shed 3 bases and J shed 1 base, with 7 bases lying between them. CDR3 length: 14 residues. Looked up from germline, CDR1 is LNHDA and CDR2 is SQIVND (reference sequence). This chain's CDR3 is CASSIRGSNQPQHF. In nucleotides, the CDR3 is TGTGCCAGTAGTATTCGAGGGAGCAATCAGCCCCAGCATTTT.

This chain connects TRBV4-1 to TRBJ2-5; 10 nucleotides match TRBD1. From germline, CDR1 is MGHRA and CDR2 YSYEKL. V shed 2 bases, J shed 1 base, and the junction held 7 bases outside the gene matches. The CDR3 totals 17 residues. The CDR3 protein is CASSQKAGTGVQETQYF. The CDR3 coding sequence is TGCGCCAGCAGCCAAAAAGCGGGGACAGGGGTCCAAGAGACCCAGTACTTC.

As concerns this clone: Other DNA sequences in the sample encode the same CDR3. The V and J genes are TRBV7-3 and TRBJ2-1; 9 nucleotides align to TRBD2. J was trimmed by 3 bases and V by 5 bases; bases with no gene match: 5. Germline assignment: CDR1 SGHTA and CDR2 FQGTGA. The CDR3 length is 15 residues. The CDR3 sequence: CASSPGLAVYNEQFF. Here the CDR3 DNA reads TGTGCCAGCAGCCCGGGACTAGCAGTCTACAATGAGCAGTTCTTC.

This rearrangement joins TRBV21-1 to TRBJ2-1. TRBV21-1 is deemed a pseudogene. This CDR3 has 13 residues. CDR3 in DNA: TGTGCCAGCAGCCCTGTGTTGTTGGGGTGGGGGTTCTTC. This translates into CASSPVLLGWGFF.

The chain joins TRBV5-1 to TRBJ2-4, with D tentatively TRBD1 or TRBD2 (5 bases each). The germline CDR1 and CDR2 sequences are SGHRS and YFSETQ. With 0 bases removed from V and 5 bases from J, the gap between germline ends came to 15 bases. There are 16 residues in the CDR3. For the CDR3, the DNA is TGCGCCAGCAGCTTGGGTTCCGGGACGGTGGAAAACATTCAGTACTTC. It is translated as CASSLGSGTVENIQYF.

The rearrangement uses TRBV11-3 and TRBJ2-1, with TRBD2 matching over 10 bases. Germline V gives CDR1 SGHNT, CDR2 YENEEA. The ends lost 5 bases at V and 0 bases at J; junction bases unmatched: 13. The CDR3 has 19 residues. CDR3 protein: CASSLTTLAGVSSYNEQFF. In nucleotides, the CDR3 is TGTGCCAGCAGCCTAACCACTCTAGCGGGAGTTAGCTCCTACAATGAGCAGTTCTTC.

The genes are TRBV5-1 and TRBJ1-4; no reliable D call. There are 16 residues in the CDR3. Trimming cost V 0 bases and J 0 bases, with 9 bases left between them. Germline V lookup: CDR1 SGHRS, CDR2 YFSETQ. The CDR3 protein is CASSLGFGATNEKLFF. For the CDR3, the DNA is TGCGCCAGCAGCTTGGGGTTCGGTGCAACTAATGAAAAACTGTTTTTT.

This sequence joins TRBV4-1 and TRBJ2-1; 13 bases align to TRBD2. The CDR3 totals 17 residues. The ends lost 0 bases at V and 4 bases at J; junction bases unmatched: 3. The germline V gene encodes CDR1 MGHRA and CDR2 YSYEKL. The chain's CDR3 is CASSQDQLAGGYNEQFF. Written as DNA, the CDR3 is TGCGCCAGCAGCCAAGATCAACTAGCGGGAGGGTACAATGAGCAGTTCTTC.